This T cell receptor (beta chain) was obtained from a study of molecular identifiers for immune sequencing clone quantification. The V end was cut by 3 bases, the J end by 0 bases, with 9 bases between. The CDR3 runs 14 residues. Germline V lookup: CDR1 LNHDA, CDR2 SQIVND (reference sequence). Methods described previously were used for bulk TCR libraries, and listed TCR primers were applied. TCRdb redid the calling of the PCR reads with MiXCR, one entry per CDR3 protein. The repertoire holds about 640,000 distinct CDR3 sequences, with 15% to 20% as singletons. This clonotype was recorded many times. The chain couples TRBV19 to TRBJ2-7; no clear D. The TCR comes from a human donor in good health. Some libraries in this study had Jurkat cell RNA spiked in. Sequenced input: naive CD8+ T cells from blood, with Jurkat cell RNA spiked in. Subset described: FACS-sorted CD8+CD4-CCR7+CD45RA+ naive T cells. The CDR3 is CASSIAPNSYEQYF. CDR3 bases: TGTGCCAGTAGTATTGCGCCTAACTCCTACGAGCAGTACTTC.